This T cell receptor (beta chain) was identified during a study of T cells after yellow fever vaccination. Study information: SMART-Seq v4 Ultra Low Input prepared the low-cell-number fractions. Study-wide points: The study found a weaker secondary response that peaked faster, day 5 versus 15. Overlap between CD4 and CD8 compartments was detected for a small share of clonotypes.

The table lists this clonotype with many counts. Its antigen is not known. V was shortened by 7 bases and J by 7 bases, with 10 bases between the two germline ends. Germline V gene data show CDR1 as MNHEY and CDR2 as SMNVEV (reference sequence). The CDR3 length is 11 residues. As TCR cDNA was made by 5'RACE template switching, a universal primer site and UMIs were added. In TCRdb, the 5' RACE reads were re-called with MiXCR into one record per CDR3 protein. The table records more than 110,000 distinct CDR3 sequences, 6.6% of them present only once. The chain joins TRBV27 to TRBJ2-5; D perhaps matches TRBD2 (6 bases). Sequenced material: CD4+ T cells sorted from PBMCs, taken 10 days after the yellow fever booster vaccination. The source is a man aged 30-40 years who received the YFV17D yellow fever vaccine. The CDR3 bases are TGTGCCAGCACCTGGAGGGGGACCCAGTACTTC. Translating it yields CASTWRGTQYF.